This note documents a single TCR beta chain sequence. Its antigen is unknown. This specimen belongs to a study of shared clonotypes between healthy human individuals. Study findings and constraints: Despite large depth, sorted-subset datasets appeared incompletely sequenced.

Trimming took off 10 bases at V and 5 bases at J, with 11 bases between the two ends. This CDR3 region has 11 residues. Per germline, CDR1 MNHEY and CDR2 SVGAGI. Sequencing used immunoSEQ multiplex PCR; TCRdb keeps in-frame clones, though not all of them. The data show about 2.3 million clones, about 92% seen once. In the CD4+ fraction, cells were divided into CD45RA+ naive and CD45RA-negative memory subsets. The receptor was isolated from a man younger than 35 in good health. Some clones in this sample may be carry-over from other donors' samples. The chain links TRBV6-5 to TRBJ2-5; D perhaps matches TRBD1 (5 bases). The sequenced material came from naive CD4+ T cells from PBMCs. Subset described: CD45RA+ positively selected. The CDR3 is CATYRRETQYF. Written as DNA, the CDR3 is TGTGCCACATACAGGCGGGAGACCCAGTACTTC.